One T cell receptor beta chain is described in this entry. Profiled with immunoSEQ multiplex PCR; TCRdb holds only in-frame clones, not every one. The repertoire holds 25,000 to 35,000 clones, with around 92% as singletons. This sample is part of a study of T cell changes during pregnancy in multiple sclerosis. Sequencing used peripheral blood, obtained in the first trimester of pregnancy. This TCR derives from a female donor in good health, enrolled as a control in a pregnancy study.

The CDR3 here is CASSPRGTQETQYF. In DNA, the CDR3 is TGTGCCAGCAGCCCTCGAGGAACCCAAGAGACCCAGTACTTC. This chain uses TRBV11-3 with TRBJ2-5; D is unresolved. There are 14 residues in the CDR3. Trimming stripped 5 bases from V and 1 base from J, with 11 bases between. Germline-derived CDR1 and CDR2 are SGHNT and YENEEA.